Shown below are 14 T cell receptor beta chains from a single sample sequenced in a study of blood T cell repertoires in COVID-19. Assay used: immunoSEQ multiplex PCR; TCRdb lists only in-frame clones, some missing. The profile shows fewer than 300,000 clones, 80% to 95% of them singletons. Sequencing was carried out using PBMCs or T cells enriched from blood (not recorded which). The source of these receptors is a woman in her 30s who had recovered from COVID-19.

J is TRBJ2-1 and V is TRBV11-2; 10 nucleotides match TRBD1. Looked up from germline, CDR1 is SGHAT and CDR2 is FQNNGV. The CDR3 has 16 amino acids. Germline trimming cut 5 bases from V and 5 bases from J; bases unmatched to any gene: 9. The CDR3 loop is CASSLNRDRGDNEQFF. CDR3 coding DNA: TGTGCCAGCAGCCTAAACCGGGACAGGGGCGACAATGAGCAGTTCTTC.

The chain links TRBV20-1 to TRBJ2-7, with 7 bases aligning to TRBD1. Germline trimming cut 3 bases from V and 0 bases from J; bases unmatched to any gene: 11. This CDR3 has 16 residues. Germline lookup yields CDR1 DFQATT and CDR2 SNEGSKA (reference sequence). CDR3: CSASPGQISSSYEQYF. DNA for the CDR3: TGCAGTGCTAGTCCGGGACAGATATCCAGCTCCTACGAGCAGTACTTC.

Only a few counts were recorded for this clone. The V gene is TRBV28, the J gene TRBJ2-1; no definite D call. Germline CDR1 reads MDHEN; CDR2 reads SYDVKM. The V gene lost 6 bases and the J gene lost 0 bases, with 12 bases spanning the gap. The CDR3 spans 15 residues. This chain's CDR3 is CASRTLDSSYNEQFF. Here the CDR3 DNA reads TGTGCCAGCAGAACCCTTGATAGCTCCTACAATGAGCAGTTCTTC.

The rearrangement links TRBV4-3 to TRBJ2-1; the match to TRBD2 covers 8 bases. This CDR3 region has 16 residues. Looked up from germline, CDR1 is LGHNA and CDR2 is YSLEER. Germline trimming cut 2 bases from V and 0 bases from J; bases unmatched to any gene: 3. The chain's CDR3 is CASSQLSGSSYNEQFF. The CDR3 bases are TGCGCCAGCAGCCAACTCAGCGGGAGCTCCTACAATGAGCAGTTCTTC.

This chain uses TRBV7-3 with TRBJ1-6; the D gene is possibly TRBD1 (5 bases). From germline, CDR1 is SGHTA and CDR2 FQGTGA. V lost 5 bases and J lost 4, with 12 bases in between. The CDR3 covers 15 residues. The CDR3 region has the DNA TGTGCCAGCAGCCTACGGGGGACTTATAATTCACCCCTCCACTTT. Translation gives CASSLRGTYNSPLHF. The full variable domain, with the rest looked up from reference TRBV7-3 and TRBJ1-6, is GAGVSQTPSNKVTEKGKYVELRCDPISGHTALYWYRQSLGQGPEFLIYFQGTGAADDSGLPNDRFFAVRPEGSVSTLKIQRTERGDSAVYLCASSLRGTYNSPLHFGNGTRLTVT.

The CDR3 coding sequence is TGTGCCAGCAGCGTAGAGCAGGTGAATTCACCCCTCCACTTT. This gives the protein CASSVEQVNSPLHF. The J gene is TRBJ1-6, the V gene TRBV9; the D is unclear. CDR3 length equals 14 residues. With 0 bases removed from V and 7 bases from J, the gap between germline ends came to 8 bases. Germline loops: CDR1 SGDLS, CDR2 YYNGEE.

V gene TRBV6-5 combines with J gene TRBJ2-7, with D possibly matching TRBD2 (5 bases). Germline V lookup: CDR1 MNHEY, CDR2 SVGAGI. The CDR3 has 14 amino acids. The germline V and J ends were trimmed by 6 bases and 2 bases, with 14 bases remaining between them. CDR3 bases: TGTGCCAGCAGCATCGAGGAGAGGGCCTACGAGCAGTACTTC. It codes for CASSIEERAYEQYF.

J is TRBJ2-3 and V is TRBV9; tentative D call: TRBD1 (5 bases). The CDR3 consists of 15 residues. Germline CDR1 reads SGDLS; CDR2 reads YYNGEE. V gave up 7 bases and J gave up 4 bases, with 19 bases separating them. The CDR3 protein is CASDKGRTVSDTQYF. The CDR3, as DNA: TGTGCCAGCGATAAGGGGCGAACCGTCTCAGATACGCAGTATTTT. The full variable domain, its missing parts supplied by reference TRBV9 and TRBJ2-3, is DSGVTQTPKHLITATGQRVTLRCSPRSGDLSVYWYQQSLDQGLQFLIQYYNGEERAKGNILERFSAQQFPDLHSELNLSSLELGDSALYFCASDKGRTVSDTQYFGPGTRLTVL.

The gene calls are TRBV19 and TRBJ1-4; TRBD1 is a possible D gene (6 bases). Germline CDR1 is LNHDA and CDR2 is SQIVND (reference sequence). V was trimmed by 3 bases and J by 4 bases, leaving 18 bases between them. The CDR3 contains 17 residues. The CDR3 nucleotides read TGTGCCAGTAGTATCCGGGACATATCGCCGCATAATGAAAAACTGTTTTTT. Translated: CASSIRDISPHNEKLFF.

V gene TRBV5-1 combines with J gene TRBJ1-2, with 7 bases fitting TRBD1. In germline, CDR1 is SGHRS, CDR2 YFSETQ. The CDR3 spans 14 residues. The trim removed 1 base at V and 5 bases at J, leaving 5 bases unmatched. The CDR3 loop reads CASSLQQGEYGYTF. The CDR3 DNA reads as TGCGCCAGCAGCTTGCAGCAGGGGGAGTATGGCTACACCTTC.

This clone was observed once. The genes are TRBV7-2 and TRBJ1-2, with D maybe TRBD1 (6 bases). The V gene lost 5 bases and the J gene lost 5 bases, with 18 bases spanning the gap. The CDR3 totals 15 residues. The germline gives CDR1 SGHTA, CDR2 FQGNSA. This CDR3 reads CASSRTRDTDYGYTF. CDR3 in DNA: TGTGCCAGCAGCCGGACCCGGGACACAGATTATGGCTACACCTTC.

The chain recombines TRBV19 with TRBJ1-4; D might be TRBD1 (5 bases). The CDR3 loop spans 14 amino acids. Trimming removed 4 bases at V and 5 bases at J, with 11 bases between. Germline assignment: CDR1 LNHDA and CDR2 SQIVND (reference sequence). The CDR3 sequence: CASSNTGVNEKLFF. The CDR3 DNA is TGTGCCAGTAGTAATACAGGAGTAAATGAAAAACTGTTTTTT.

V is TRBV9 and J is TRBJ2-1; TRBD2 agrees at 10 bases. The germline gives CDR1 SGDLS, CDR2 YYNGEE. V lost 0 bases, J lost 4 bases, and 4 bases stayed unmatched. This CDR3 is 16 amino acids long. The CDR3 bases are TGTGCCAGCAGCGTAGAGGGGACTAGCGTATACAATGAGCAGTTCTTC. It translates to CASSVEGTSVYNEQFF.

The chain uses TRBV7-6 and TRBJ1-4; 7 bases map to TRBD1. The length of the CDR3 is 16 residues. V gave up 1 base and J gave up 7 bases; unmatched junction bases: 9. CDR1 and CDR2 from the germline V gene are SGHVS and FNYEAQ. CDR3 in amino acids: CASSLVQPQGGEKLFF. The CDR3 coding sequence is TGTGCCAGCAGCTTAGTCCAGCCGCAGGGGGGTGAAAAACTGTTTTTT. Combining the CDR3 with reference TRBV7-6 and TRBJ1-4 gives the whole variable domain GAGVSQSPRYKVTKRGQDVALRCDPISGHVSLYWYRQALGQGPEFLTYFNYEAQQDKSGLPNDRFSAERPEGSISTLTIQRTEQRDSAMYRCASSLVQPQGGEKLFFGSGTQLSVL.